This T cell receptor beta chain was sequenced for a study of blood T cell repertoires in COVID-19. For the study at large: COVID-19 samples, acute and convalescent, were from the United States, Italy and Spain.

As handled by the study authors: Estimation of nucleated cell counts was performed using reference gene primer amplification. TCRdb's copy holds only in-frame clones and misses some; the assay was immunoSEQ multiplex PCR. Clone size and V and J calls were adopted from that table, with D and trimming inferred from the DNA. Of roughly 110,000 clones in the sample, around 89% are singletons; the top ten hold 5.5% to 8%. Sequencing was done on a sample of peripheral blood. The sequence was collected from a man aged 45-60 years with active or convalescent COVID-19.

Here the CDR3 DNA reads TGCGCCAGCAGCTTGGGCCTAAGCCCCACAGATACGCAGTATTTT. Protein sequence: CASSLGLSPTDTQYF. The chain carries TRBV5-1 and TRBJ2-3, with D uncertain. CDR1 SGHRS and CDR2 YFSETQ come from the germline V gene. V was cut by 0 bases and J by 2 bases, with 10 bases left in between. This CDR3 is built from 15 residues.